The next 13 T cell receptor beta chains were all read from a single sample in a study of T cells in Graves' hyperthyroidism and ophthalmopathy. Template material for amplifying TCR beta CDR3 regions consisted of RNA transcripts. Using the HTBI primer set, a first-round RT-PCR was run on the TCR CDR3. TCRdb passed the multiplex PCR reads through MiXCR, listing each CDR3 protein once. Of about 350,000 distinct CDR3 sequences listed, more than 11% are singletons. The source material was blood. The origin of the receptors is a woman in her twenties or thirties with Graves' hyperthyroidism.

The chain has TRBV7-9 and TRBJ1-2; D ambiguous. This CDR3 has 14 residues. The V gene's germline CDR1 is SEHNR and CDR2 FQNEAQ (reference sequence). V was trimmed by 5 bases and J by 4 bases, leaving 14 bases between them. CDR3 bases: TGTGCCAGCAGCCCGGACGGCCGGGGCTATGGCTACACCTTC. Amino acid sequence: CASSPDGRGYGYTF.

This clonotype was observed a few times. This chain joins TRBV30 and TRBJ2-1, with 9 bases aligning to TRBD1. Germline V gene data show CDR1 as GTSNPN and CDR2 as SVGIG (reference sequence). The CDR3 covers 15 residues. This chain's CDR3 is CLNGTGYRDKNEQFF. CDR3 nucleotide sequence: TGTCTTAACGGGACAGGGTATAGAGACAAGAATGAGCAGTTCTTC.

This CDR3 is CASSEGPTVRETQYF. CDR3 coding DNA: TGCGCCAGCAGCGAAGGACCGACCGTCAGGGAGACCCAGTACTTC. This chain uses TRBV5-1 with TRBJ2-5; D remains unclear. The CDR3 totals 15 residues. From germline, CDR1 is SGHRS and CDR2 YFSETQ. V shed 4 bases and J shed 5 bases, with 18 bases lying between them. The full variable domain, with the rest looked up from reference TRBV5-1 and TRBJ2-5, is KAGVTQTPRYLIKTRGQQVTLSCSPISGHRSVSWYQQTPGQGLQFLFEYFSETQRNKGNFPGRFSGRQFSNSRSEMNVSTLELGDSALYLCASSEGPTVRETQYFGPGTRLLVL.

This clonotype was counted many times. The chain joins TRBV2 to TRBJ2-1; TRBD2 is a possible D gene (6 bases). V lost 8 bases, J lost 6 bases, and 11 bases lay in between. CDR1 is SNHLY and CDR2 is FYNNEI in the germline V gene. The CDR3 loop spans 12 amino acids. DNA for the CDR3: TGTGCCAGCTCCGCGACTAGCAATGAGCAGTTCTTC. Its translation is CASSATSNEQFF. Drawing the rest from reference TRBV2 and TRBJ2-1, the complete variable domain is EPEVTQTPSHQVTQMGQEVILRCVPISNHLYFYWYRQILGQKVEFLVSFYNNEISEKSEIFDDQFSVERPDGSNFTLKIRSTKLEDSAMYFCASSATSNEQFFGPGTRLTVL.

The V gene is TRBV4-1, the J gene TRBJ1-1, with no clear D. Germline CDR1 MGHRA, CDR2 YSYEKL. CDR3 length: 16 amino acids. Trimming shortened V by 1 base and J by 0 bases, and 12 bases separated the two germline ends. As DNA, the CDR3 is TGCGCCAGCAGCCAAGGCCCCTCGCAAATGAACACTGAAGCTTTCTTT. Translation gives CASSQGPSQMNTEAFF.

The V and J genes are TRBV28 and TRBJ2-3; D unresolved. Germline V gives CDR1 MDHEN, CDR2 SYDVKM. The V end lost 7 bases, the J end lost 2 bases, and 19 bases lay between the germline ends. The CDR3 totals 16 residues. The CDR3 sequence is CASTQSPAGYTDTQYF. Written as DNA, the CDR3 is TGTGCCAGCACTCAAAGCCCCGCAGGTTACACAGATACGCAGTATTTT.

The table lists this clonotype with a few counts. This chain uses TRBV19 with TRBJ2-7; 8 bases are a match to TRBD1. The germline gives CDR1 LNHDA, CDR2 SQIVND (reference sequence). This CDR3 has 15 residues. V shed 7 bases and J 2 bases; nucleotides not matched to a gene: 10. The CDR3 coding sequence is TGTGCCAGTAATCCTACCGGGACAGGACCCTACGAGCAGTACTTC. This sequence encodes CASNPTGTGPYEQYF.

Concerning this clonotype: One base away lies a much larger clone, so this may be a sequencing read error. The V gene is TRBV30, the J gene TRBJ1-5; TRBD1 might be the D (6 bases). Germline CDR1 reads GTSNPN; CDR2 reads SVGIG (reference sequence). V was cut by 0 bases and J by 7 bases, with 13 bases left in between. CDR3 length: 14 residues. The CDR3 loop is CAWSVPTGDQPQHF. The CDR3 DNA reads TGTGCCTGGAGTGTCCCGACAGGAGACCAGCCCCAGCATTTT.

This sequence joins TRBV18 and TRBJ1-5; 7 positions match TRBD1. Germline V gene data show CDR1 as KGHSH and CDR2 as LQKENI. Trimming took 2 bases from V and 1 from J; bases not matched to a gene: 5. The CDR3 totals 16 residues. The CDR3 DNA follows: TGTGCCAGCTCACCAATTGGGACAGTAAGCAATCAGCCCCAGCATTTT. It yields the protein CASSPIGTVSNQPQHF.

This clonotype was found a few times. CDR3 amino acids: CASSQRPLLAAKFQETQYF. For the CDR3, the DNA is TGTGCCAGCAGCCAAAGACCACTATTAGCGGCAAAATTCCAAGAGACCCAGTACTTC. J is TRBJ2-5 and V is TRBV3-1; D is possibly TRBD2 (6 bases). The CDR3 sequence is 19 residues long. The germline CDR1 and CDR2 sequences are LGHDT and YNNKEL (reference sequence). Trimming shortened V by 2 bases and J by 1 base, and 23 bases separated the two germline ends.

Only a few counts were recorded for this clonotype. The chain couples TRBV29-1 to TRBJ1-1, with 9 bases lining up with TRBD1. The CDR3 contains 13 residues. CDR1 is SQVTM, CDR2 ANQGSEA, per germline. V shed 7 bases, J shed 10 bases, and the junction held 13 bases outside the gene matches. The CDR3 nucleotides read TGCAGCGGCCAAGAGGGACAGGGCGTAGGAGCTTTCTTT. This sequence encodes CSGQEGQGVGAFF.

CDR3 in DNA: TGCAGTGCTGCGACTAGCGGGAGAATCGAAAACATTCAGTACTTC. Amino acids: CSAATSGRIENIQYF. The chain employs TRBV20-1 and TRBJ2-4; 12 bases map to TRBD2. This CDR3 is 15 amino acids long. Germline CDR1 DFQATT, CDR2 SNEGSKA (reference sequence). After removal of 5 bases from V and 5 bases from J, the junction contained 7 bases not matched to a gene.

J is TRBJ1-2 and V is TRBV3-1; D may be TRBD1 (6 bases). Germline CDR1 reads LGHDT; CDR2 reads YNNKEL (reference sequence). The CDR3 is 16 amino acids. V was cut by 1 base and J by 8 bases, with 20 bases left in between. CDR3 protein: CASSQAPRTAFGGYTF. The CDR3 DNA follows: TGTGCCAGCAGCCAAGCTCCACGGACAGCCTTTGGCGGCTACACCTTC.